This is a list of T cell receptor beta chains from one sample in a study of blood T cell repertoires in COVID-19. Clones were sequenced by immunoSEQ multiplex PCR, and TCRdb holds only the in-frame ones, with some missing. The profile shows approximately 150,000 clones, around 80% of them singletons. Input material: PBMCs or T cells enriched from blood (not recorded which). Receptors were obtained from a woman in her 70s in a cohort exposed to, infected with or recovered from COVID-19 (not recorded which). Each CDR3 is given with its conserved first and last residue. The order of the fields is clone size, J gene, V gene, D gene, CDR3 DNA, CDR3 protein. The D gene is left open where the match is weak. Size tells how often a clone was seen (once, few, many) or the class of an expanded clone, and some rows leave it out.

-	TRBJ2-3	TRBV7-6	-	TGTGCCAGCAGCTTGCGTTCTGGCACAGATACGCAGTATTTT	CASSLRSGTDTQYF
few	TRBJ2-7	TRBV3-1/TRBV3-2	-	TGTGCCAGCAGCCAAGAACCGGGGTTGGGGGAGCAGTACTTC	CASSQEPGLGEQYF
-	TRBJ1-2	TRBV11-2	-	TGTGCCAGCAGCCTCCCCGGTTGGGGCTACACCTTC	CASSLPGWGYTF
few	TRBJ2-1	TRBV5-1	TRBD1	TGCGCCAGCAAATACAGGGGTTCCTACAATGAGCAGTTCTTC	CASKYRGSYNEQFF
-	TRBJ1-5	TRBV29-1	TRBD1	TGCAGCGTCAGGACAGGGCGGGATCAGCCCCAGCATTTT	CSVRTGRDQPQHF
-	TRBJ2-7	TRBV2	-	TGTGCCAGCACCCAAGGGGACACCCGCTCCTACGAGCAGTACTTC	CASTQGDTRSYEQYF
-	TRBJ1-5	TRBV6-6	-	TGTGCCAGCAGCTACTCCCAGGGGAATCAGCCCCAGCATTTT	CASSYSQGNQPQHF
few	TRBJ1-1	TRBV28	TRBD1	TGTGCCAGCAGTTTAGAAACAGGGGGGAACACTGAAGCTTTCTTT	CASSLETGGNTEAFF
-	TRBJ2-3	TRBV2	TRBD2	TGTGCCAGCAGCCCGGCAGACAGACTAGCGGTCCCGGATACGCAGTATTTT	CASSPADRLAVPDTQYF
few	TRBJ2-5	TRBV9	-	TGTGCCAGCAGCGTAGATACAGGGAGGGCAGAGACCCAGTACTTC	CASSVDTGRAETQYF